The 32 T cell receptor beta chains below were found in one sample sequenced in a study of blood T cell repertoires in COVID-19. Measured with immunoSEQ multiplex PCR; TCRdb has only the in-frame clones, and not every one. This table has around 280,000 clones, around four fifths appearing once. Sequencing was carried out using peripheral blood. Every receptor here comes from a woman in her 50s with active or convalescent COVID-19.

The rearrangement links TRBV29-1 to TRBJ1-2; maybe TRBD1 (6 bases). CDR1 is SQVTM and CDR2 is ANQGSEA in the germline V gene. V was trimmed by 7 bases and J by 5 bases, leaving 17 bases between them. This CDR3 has 13 residues. In DNA form, the CDR3 reads TGCAGCGCCCGAAGGGGGACGGGGTATGGCTACACCTTC. This gives the protein CSARRGTGYGYTF.

The gene calls are TRBV12-5 and TRBJ2-5; 9 bases are a match to TRBD1. Trimming took 3 bases from V and 4 from J; bases not matched to a gene: 3. The CDR3 covers 14 residues. The V gene's germline CDR1 is LGHNT and CDR2 FRNRAP. CDR3: CASGLGTGTETQYF. Here the CDR3 DNA reads TGTGCTAGTGGTTTAGGGACAGGGACAGAGACCCAGTACTTC.

This clone has more than one count but fewer than ten. V and J are TRBV11-3 and TRBJ2-3; D is possibly TRBD2 (5 bases). The CDR3 has 14 amino acids. CDR1 is SGHNT, CDR2 YENEEA, per germline. The V gene lost 0 bases and the J gene lost 5 bases, with 9 bases spanning the gap. CDR3 sequence reads: CASSLEGARDTQYF. The CDR3 DNA is TGTGCCAGCAGCTTAGAGGGAGCAAGAGATACGCAGTATTTT.

The J gene is TRBJ2-1, the V gene TRBV5-1; TRBD2 might be the D (6 bases). CDR3 length equals 17 residues. Germline-derived CDR1 and CDR2 are SGHRS and YFSETQ. Trimming removed 1 base from V and 8 bases from J, with 22 bases in between. As DNA, the CDR3 is TGCGCCAGCAGCTTGTGGCGTGGGCGGGACCCTGGCGATGAGCAGTTCTTC. Translation: CASSLWRGRDPGDEQFF.

The CDR3 loop reads CASSLVRLAGEAGTQYF. In DNA, the CDR3 is TGTGCCAGCAGCTTAGTACGACTAGCGGGAGAGGCCGGTACGCAGTATTTT. This chain connects TRBV7-2 to TRBJ2-3; 12 bases agree with TRBD2. V lost 1 base and J lost 8; bases outside the gene matches: 10. Germline V CDR1 and CDR2: SGHTA, FQGNSA. The CDR3 is 17 residues long.

This clone was observed a handful of times. The chain joins TRBV18 to TRBJ1-1; D perhaps matches TRBD1 (5 bases). This CDR3 comprises 15 residues. Germline V gene lookup returns CDR1 KGHSH and CDR2 LQKENI. Trimming stripped 4 bases from V and 6 bases from J, with 18 bases between. The chain's CDR3 is CASSLSAGGFAEAFF. The CDR3 DNA sequence: TGTGCCAGCTCACTATCGGCGGGGGGGTTTGCTGAAGCTTTCTTT.

This clone was recorded many times. The J gene is TRBJ1-2, the V gene TRBV19; possible D gene TRBD1, 5 bases. CDR1 is LNHDA and CDR2 is SQIVND in the germline V gene (reference sequence). Trimming cost V 3 bases and J 3 bases, with 14 bases left between them. The CDR3 is 15 residues long. In DNA, the CDR3 is TGTGCCAGTAGTATGGCAGGGAATAATTACTATGGCTACACCTTC. It translates to CASSMAGNNYYGYTF.

This clone was counted a single time. The chain carries TRBV3-1 (or the pseudogene TRBV3-2) and TRBJ1-1; D remains unclear. V lost 2 bases to trimming and J lost 1 base, with 14 bases between them. Germline CDR1 LGHDT, CDR2 YNNKEL (reference sequence). The length of the CDR3 is 16 residues. The CDR3 DNA is TGTGCCAGCAGCCAAAGGGCGGGTCAAGGGAACACTGAAGCTTTCTTT. This codes for CASSQRAGQGNTEAFF.

The J gene is TRBJ2-1, the V gene TRBV2; 9 nucleotides match TRBD2. Germline V CDR1 and CDR2: SNHLY, FYNNEI. J lost 9 bases, V lost 6 bases, and 15 bases had no gene match. CDR3 length: 16 residues. The CDR3 nucleotides are TGTGCCAGCAGCGAGCCGGGACTAGCCTTAGGGGGTGAGCAGTTCTTC. This gives the protein CASSEPGLALGGEQFF.

This clone was recorded a few times. The V call is TRBV28, the J call TRBJ2-1; TRBD2 might be the D (5 bases). The CDR3 loop spans 11 amino acids. CDR1 is MDHEN, CDR2 SYDVKM, per germline. V was trimmed by 11 bases and J by 8 bases, leaving 13 bases between them. The CDR3 loop is CASGVLDEQFF. The CDR3 DNA is TGTGCCTCCGGGGTCTTGGATGAGCAGTTCTTC.

Note on this clone: One end of the junction fails to match germline, which may point to a read error. The rearrangement links TRBV11-1 to TRBJ2-7; 10 bases map to TRBD2. This CDR3 spans 14 amino acids. In germline, CDR1 is SGHAT, CDR2 FQDESV (reference sequence). The CDR3 region has the DNA TGTGCCAGCAGCCTAGCGGGAGTTTCCTACGAGCAGTACTTC. As protein: CASSLAGVSYEQYF.

This chain joins TRBV30 and TRBJ1-2; 9 nucleotides align to TRBD1. The trim removed 5 bases at V and 8 bases at J, leaving 3 bases unmatched. The CDR3 runs 11 residues. Germline V gives CDR1 GTSNPN, CDR2 SVGIG (reference sequence). In DNA form, the CDR3 reads TGTGCCTGGGCCGGGACAGGGGGCTACACCTTC. Residues: CAWAGTGGYTF. The entire variable domain, with the rest obtained from reference TRBV30 and TRBJ1-2, is as follows: SQTIHQWPATLVQPVGSPLSLECTVEGTSNPNLYWYRQAAGRGLQLLFYSVGIGQISSEVPQNLSASRPQDRQFILSSKKLLLSDSGFYLCAWAGTGGYTFGSGTRLTVV.

This clone has only one observation. The rearrangement joins TRBV10-3 to TRBJ2-3; 8 bases are a match to TRBD1. J lost 3 bases, V lost 2 bases, and 1 base had no gene match. The CDR3 is 14 amino acids. From germline, CDR1 is ENHRY and CDR2 SYGVKD. The CDR3: CAISENRGTDTQYF. The CDR3 coding sequence is TGTGCCATCAGTGAGAACAGGGGGACAGATACGCAGTATTTT.

J is TRBJ1-2 and V is TRBV2; tentatively, D is TRBD1 (6 bases). The CDR3 runs to 18 residues. In germline, CDR1 is SNHLY, CDR2 FYNNEI. V lost 4 bases and J lost 2, with 23 bases in between. CDR3: CASSVPRLRDTLNYGYTF. The CDR3 DNA is TGTGCCAGCAGTGTTCCGAGATTGAGGGACACTTTAAACTATGGCTACACCTTC.

This clone was seen a single time. The chain carries TRBV3-1 (or the pseudogene TRBV3-2) and TRBJ2-7, with a weak D call TRBD2 (7 bases). Germline assignment: CDR1 LGHDT and CDR2 YNNKEL (reference sequence). The ends were cut back, 1 base at V and 7 bases at J, with 17 bases in the middle. The CDR3 covers 15 residues. The CDR3 reads CASSQGGRGAREQYF. CDR3 bases: TGTGCCAGCAGCCAAGGGGGTCGGGGGGCGAGGGAGCAGTACTTC.

This chain joins TRBV27 and TRBJ2-3; no definite D call. Germline-derived CDR1 and CDR2 are MNHEY and SMNVEV (reference sequence). Trimming took 1 base from V and 0 from J, leaving 8 bases between them. The CDR3 extends over 15 amino acids. For the CDR3, the DNA is TGTGCCAGCAGTTTATTGCGCGGTAGCACAGATACGCAGTATTTT. It codes for CASSLLRGSTDTQYF.

The chain recombines TRBV19 with TRBJ2-1; TRBD2 matches 13 bases. The CDR3 consists of 16 residues. CDR1 is LNHDA, CDR2 SQIVND, per germline (reference sequence). V lost 6 bases, J lost 2 bases, and 4 bases stayed unmatched. The CDR3 sequence is CASSRLAGGAYNEQFF. Here the CDR3 DNA reads TGTGCCAGTAGCAGACTAGCGGGAGGCGCCTACAATGAGCAGTTCTTC. Based on the CDR3 plus reference TRBV19 and TRBJ2-1, the full variable domain is DGGITQSPKYLFRKEGQNVTLSCEQNLNHDAMYWYRQDPGQGLRLIYYSQIVNDFQKGDIAEGYSVSREKKESFPLTVTSAQKNPTAFYLCASSRLAGGAYNEQFFGPGTRLTVL.

This chain joins TRBV5-1 and TRBJ2-1, with a weak D call TRBD1 (5 bases). Germline loops: CDR1 SGHRS, CDR2 YFSETQ. V gave up 1 base and J gave up 1 base, with 6 bases separating them. The CDR3 extends over 14 amino acids. The CDR3 loop is CASSLQGSYNEQFF. CDR3 DNA: TGCGCCAGCAGCTTGCAGGGTTCCTACAATGAGCAGTTCTTC.

The rearrangement uses TRBV4-1 and TRBJ2-7, with 10 nucleotides matching TRBD2. The CDR3 is 16 residues long. The germline CDR1 and CDR2 sequences are MGHRA and YSYEKL. The ends lost 2 bases at V and 2 bases at J; junction bases unmatched: 6. Written as DNA, the CDR3 is TGCGCCAGCAGCCAAATACGGCTAGCGGGGGCCTACGAGCAGTACTTC. Amino acids: CASSQIRLAGAYEQYF.

The chain carries TRBV7-8 and TRBJ2-5; possible D gene TRBD2, 6 bases. Germline V gene lookup returns CDR1 SGHVS and CDR2 FQNEAQ. The V end lost 0 bases, the J end lost 1 base, and 9 bases lay between the germline ends. This CDR3 spans 15 amino acids. CDR3 bases: TGTGCCAGCAGCTTAGCGGGACTCTCCCAAGAGACCCAGTACTTC. Translation: CASSLAGLSQETQYF.

The V call is TRBV7-3, the J call TRBJ1-1; 7 bases match TRBD1. The V segment lost 5 bases and the J segment 4 bases; nucleotides outside the gene matches: 4. This CDR3 has 13 residues. CDR1 and CDR2 (germline): SGHTA, FQGTGA. DNA for the CDR3: TGTGCCAGCAGCAACAGGGGAGGCACTGAAGCTTTCTTT. Residues: CASSNRGGTEAFF.

This sequence joins TRBV29-1 and TRBJ1-5; possibly TRBD1 for D (6 bases). V gave up 2 bases and J gave up 15 bases, with 20 bases separating them. This CDR3 has 13 residues. Per the germline V gene, CDR1 is SQVTM and CDR2 is ANQGSEA. CDR3 coding DNA: TGCAGCGTTGAATTATCAGGGGACCGTTCCTTGCATTTT. This encodes CSVELSGDRSLHF.

The chain links TRBV2 to TRBJ1-4; no firm D call. Trimming pared 6 bases from V and 4 bases from J, leaving 15 bases between. This CDR3 has 15 amino acids. The germline V gene has CDR1 SNHLY and CDR2 FYNNEI. DNA of the CDR3: TGTGCCAGCAGCCAAGGATCGGGTTTTAATGAAAAACTGTTTTTT. This gives the protein CASSQGSGFNEKLFF.

This clone was picked up one time. The chain joins TRBV15 to TRBJ1-2; no clear D gene. CDR1 is LNHNV, CDR2 YYDKDF, per germline (reference sequence). This CDR3 is 13 amino acids long. With 6 bases removed from V and 8 bases from J, the gap between germline ends came to 16 bases. The DNA for the CDR3 is TGTGCCACCAGTCCGGAAGCGGGTATCGGCTACACCTTC. Protein product: CATSPEAGIGYTF.

This chain joins TRBV10-3 and TRBJ1-3, with D maybe TRBD1 (6 bases). Germline CDR1 reads ENHRY; CDR2 reads SYGVKD. The V end lost 3 bases, the J end lost 0 bases, and 15 bases lay between the germline ends. CDR3 length: 17 residues. The CDR3 sequence is CAISDLTGLGSGNTIYF. CDR3 DNA: TGTGCCATCAGTGATCTGACAGGCCTCGGCTCTGGAAACACCATATATTTT.

This clone was found a few times. The chain is built from TRBV5-1 and TRBJ2-3; 14 bases match TRBD2. Germline CDR1 and CDR2: SGHRS and YFSETQ. Trimming at V came to 3 bases and at J to 7 bases, leaving 4 bases not matched to a gene. The length of the CDR3 is 15 residues. CDR3 loop: CASSSGLAGANTQYF. The CDR3 DNA is TGCGCCAGCAGCTCGGGACTAGCGGGAGCGAATACGCAGTATTTT.

This chain connects TRBV18 to TRBJ2-1; 14 bases fit TRBD2. V shed 5 bases, J shed 7 bases, and the junction held 4 bases outside the gene matches. The CDR3 totals 15 residues. Germline CDR1 is KGHSH and CDR2 is LQKENI. CDR3 residues: CASSGRTSGGNEQFF. CDR3 nucleotide sequence: TGTGCCAGCTCAGGCAGGACTAGCGGGGGGAATGAGCAGTTCTTC.

The chain couples TRBV27 to TRBJ1-1; TRBD1 is a possible D gene (5 bases). V lost 1 base to trimming and J lost 5 bases, with 11 bases between them. The germline V gene encodes CDR1 MNHEY and CDR2 SMNVEV (reference sequence). The CDR3 has 14 amino acids. CDR3 DNA: TGTGCCAGCAGTTTATTCGGGGGTTCGACTGAAGCTTTCTTT. It translates to CASSLFGGSTEAFF.

This chain connects TRBV3-1 (or the pseudogene TRBV3-2) to TRBJ2-7; a possible D gene is TRBD2 (6 bases). Trimming took 0 bases from V and 3 from J, leaving 12 bases between them. Germline V gene sequence: CDR1 LGHDT, CDR2 YNNKEL (reference sequence). The CDR3 extends over 15 amino acids. The CDR3 is CASSQEGLDRYEQYF. The CDR3 DNA is TGTGCCAGCAGCCAAGAGGGACTGGACCGCTACGAGCAGTACTTC.

The V and J genes are TRBV6-4 and TRBJ2-3; 12 bases are a match to TRBD2. Germline V lookup: CDR1 MRHNA, CDR2 SNTAGT. V trimming: 6 bases; J trimming: 3 bases; junction bases outside the gene matches: 10. The CDR3 sequence is 17 residues long. The CDR3 sequence is CASRGSTSGRLTDTQYF. CDR3 DNA: TGTGCCAGCAGAGGGTCGACTAGCGGGAGATTGACAGATACGCAGTATTTT.

This chain links TRBV30 with TRBJ1-5; 7 nucleotides match TRBD1. The CDR3 consists of 17 residues. The V segment lost 0 bases and the J segment 4 bases; nucleotides outside the gene matches: 12. Per germline, CDR1 GTSNPN and CDR2 SVGIG (reference sequence). This chain's CDR3 is CAWSVSAGGTLNQPQHF. The CDR3, as DNA: TGTGCCTGGAGTGTATCGGCAGGGGGGACTCTTAATCAGCCCCAGCATTTT. Full variable domain (rest looked up from reference TRBV30 and TRBJ1-5): SQTIHQWPATLVQPVGSPLSLECTVEGTSNPNLYWYRQAAGRGLQLLFYSVGIGQISSEVPQNLSASRPQDRQFILSSKKLLLSDSGFYLCAWSVSAGGTLNQPQHFGDGTRLSIL.

The rearrangement links TRBV27 to TRBJ2-3, with D possibly matching TRBD2 (5 bases). The CDR3 contains 17 residues. Trimming pared 6 bases from V and 4 bases from J, leaving 23 bases between. CDR1 and CDR2 from the germline V gene are MNHEY and SMNVEV (reference sequence). The CDR3 DNA reads TGTGCCAGCAGGATCGCCGCTGGGAGCGTCGGGGCAGATACGCAGTATTTT. It is translated as CASRIAAGSVGADTQYF.